This T cell receptor beta chain originates from a study of neurological immune-mediated disorders. This clonotype occurred many times. 5'RACE with 10-nucleotide random UMIs produced the cDNA. MiXCR, applied by TCRdb to the 5' RACE reads, yields one record per CDR3 protein. In the table there are about 50,000 distinct CDR3 sequences, approximately 9.2% of which are singletons. The germline gives CDR1 SGHRS, CDR2 YFSETQ. The V and J ends lost 4 bases and 4 bases respectively, with 9 bases between them. The CDR3 contains 12 residues. Time point described: longitudinal time-point 3. The sequenced sample was PBMCs. The clonotype comes from a woman aged 40-49 years in good health. The genes are TRBV5-1 and TRBJ2-7, with a possible D match to TRBD1 (6 bases). The CDR3 nucleotides read TGCGCCAGCAGCCGCGGACAGTACGAGCAGTACTTC. It encodes CASSRGQYEQYF.